These T cell receptor beta chains were read from a single sample in a study of blood T cell repertoires in COVID-19. The data were produced by immunoSEQ multiplex PCR, yet TCRdb's version contains in-frame clones alone and is incomplete. Found here are 110,000 to 150,000 clones, around 80% of them singletons; the top ten hold over 5%. Sequencing was done on a sample of PBMCs or T cells enriched from blood (not recorded which). Source of these receptors: a woman in her fifties or sixties who had recovered from COVID-19. Each CDR3 is given with its conserved first and last residue. Clone size is given for some rows only: seen once, a few or many times, or a class if the clone is expanded.

cdr3_aa: CASSLSASGGALKFF
clone_size: .
j_call: TRBJ2-1
v_call: TRBV28

cdr3_aa: CASSPKTGELFF
clone_size: .
j_call: TRBJ2-2
v_call: TRBV27

cdr3_aa: CASSNHGQEEIHYGYTF
clone_size: .
j_call: TRBJ1-2
v_call: TRBV7-9

cdr3_aa: CASSLTGIMNTEAFF
clone_size: .
j_call: TRBJ1-1
v_call: TRBV28

cdr3_aa: CSVETGRRGYTF
clone_size: .
j_call: TRBJ1-2
v_call: TRBV29-1

cdr3_aa: CSVRQGTDTQYF
clone_size: .
j_call: TRBJ2-3
v_call: TRBV29-1

cdr3_aa: CASSHDADRVITDTQYF
clone_size: once
j_call: TRBJ2-3
v_call: TRBV3-1/TRBV3-2

cdr3_aa: CASSPTLTGRYGYTF
clone_size: .
j_call: TRBJ1-2
v_call: TRBV27

cdr3_aa: CASSQDRFRGGSPLHF
clone_size: once
j_call: TRBJ1-6
v_call: TRBV3-1/TRBV3-2

cdr3_aa: CASSLQGAGLANEKLFF
clone_size: .
j_call: TRBJ1-4
v_call: TRBV5-1

cdr3_aa: CASDSIGTEAFF
clone_size: once
j_call: TRBJ1-1
v_call: TRBV2

cdr3_aa: CASSEVGEASRAFF
clone_size: .
j_call: TRBJ1-1
v_call: TRBV6-1

cdr3_aa: CASRHRQGSTDTQYF
clone_size: .
j_call: TRBJ2-3
v_call: TRBV3-1/TRBV3-2

cdr3_aa: CASSYEPRSAYNEQFF
clone_size: .
j_call: TRBJ2-1
v_call: TRBV6-5

cdr3_aa: CASSLGQKNTEAFF
clone_size: .
j_call: TRBJ1-1
v_call: TRBV5-4

cdr3_aa: CASSLASGEETQYF
clone_size: .
j_call: TRBJ2-5
v_call: TRBV7-9

cdr3_aa: CASGASGGSSNEQFF
clone_size: .
j_call: TRBJ2-1
v_call: TRBV11-3

cdr3_aa: CASSHARAVNTEAFF
clone_size: .
j_call: TRBJ1-1
v_call: TRBV28

cdr3_aa: CAWSLKYEQYF
clone_size: .
j_call: TRBJ2-7
v_call: TRBV30

cdr3_aa: CASSLARGYGYTF
clone_size: .
j_call: TRBJ1-2
v_call: TRBV5-6

cdr3_aa: CASSLRGQLSYEQYF
clone_size: .
j_call: TRBJ2-7
v_call: TRBV27

cdr3_aa: CASGGRGKEQPQHF
clone_size: once
j_call: TRBJ1-5
v_call: TRBV2

cdr3_aa: CASSLGGVEPPTQYF
clone_size: .
j_call: TRBJ2-7
v_call: TRBV4-2

cdr3_aa: CASSLSGSPGNTIYF
clone_size: .
j_call: TRBJ1-3
v_call: TRBV5-6

cdr3_aa: CASSLGFGGSGNTIYF
clone_size: .
j_call: TRBJ1-3
v_call: TRBV5-6

cdr3_aa: CASSLRLLSSYEQYF
clone_size: .
j_call: TRBJ2-7
v_call: TRBV7-8

cdr3_aa: CASSSGTSGGEETQYF
clone_size: many
j_call: TRBJ2-5
v_call: TRBV5-5

cdr3_aa: CASSSYTGTSSDTQYF
clone_size: .
j_call: TRBJ2-3
v_call: TRBV7-8

cdr3_aa: CASSPRDRVNTGELFF
clone_size: .
j_call: TRBJ2-2
v_call: TRBV3-1/TRBV3-2

cdr3_aa: CASRITGAEAGELFF
clone_size: few
j_call: TRBJ2-2
v_call: TRBV3-1/TRBV3-2

cdr3_aa: CASSPLWRGGVKNSPLHF
clone_size: .
j_call: TRBJ1-6
v_call: TRBV18

cdr3_aa: CASSHRGSEQYF
clone_size: .
j_call: TRBJ2-7
v_call: TRBV19

cdr3_aa: CASSRRPLLNYGYTF
clone_size: .
j_call: TRBJ1-2
v_call: TRBV19

cdr3_aa: CASSSAGGYSDYGYTF
clone_size: .
j_call: TRBJ1-2
v_call: TRBV7-9

cdr3_aa: CASSQDRGLTGELFF
clone_size: .
j_call: TRBJ2-2
v_call: TRBV7-2

cdr3_aa: CASTGSTGLYEQYF
clone_size: .
j_call: TRBJ2-7
v_call: TRBV7-9

cdr3_aa: CASSFSGVANEKLFF
clone_size: .
j_call: TRBJ1-4
v_call: TRBV5-1

cdr3_aa: CASKGVLHEQYF
clone_size: .
j_call: TRBJ2-7
v_call: TRBV19

cdr3_aa: CASSFSGTFGGYTF
clone_size: .
j_call: TRBJ1-2
v_call: TRBV7-9

cdr3_aa: CASSQATSGGYYEQYF
clone_size: .
j_call: TRBJ2-7
v_call: TRBV3-1/TRBV3-2

cdr3_aa: CASSLDSLNTEAFF
clone_size: .
j_call: TRBJ1-1
v_call: TRBV9

cdr3_aa: CASSKRQLGSPLHF
clone_size: .
j_call: TRBJ1-6
v_call: TRBV7-9

cdr3_aa: CASSLIGDNEKLFF
clone_size: .
j_call: TRBJ1-4
v_call: TRBV28

cdr3_aa: CASTPPPVGPGALHF
clone_size: .
j_call: TRBJ1-6
v_call: TRBV27

cdr3_aa: CASSLSISGNTIYF
clone_size: once
j_call: TRBJ1-3
v_call: TRBV7-9

cdr3_aa: CASSLGGTGIYGYTF
clone_size: .
j_call: TRBJ1-2
v_call: TRBV28

cdr3_aa: CASSEMGVGETQYF
clone_size: .
j_call: TRBJ2-5
v_call: TRBV6-1

cdr3_aa: CASSVDRAYNEQFF
clone_size: .
j_call: TRBJ2-1
v_call: TRBV27